Listed below are T cell receptor beta chains from one sample, sequenced in a study of CD4 and CD8 cells across lung adenocarcinoma regions. TCRdb redid the calling of the PCR reads with MiXCR, one entry per CDR3 protein. Of around 5,100 distinct CDR3 sequences listed, under 50% are singletons. The source material was CD8+ T cells from the margin of a lung tumor. All receptors derive from a male donor with lung adenocarcinoma. The CD4 and CD8 labels of this study may be unreliable. Both conserved end residues are part of each CDR3. D genes are given only for firm matches. Size is omitted from some rows. Given values are once, few, many or a class for expanded clones.

J gene: TRBJ2-1; clone size: .; D gene: .; V gene: TRBV18; CDR3 DNA: TGTGCCAGCTCACCTGGACAGAACAACAATGAGCAGTTCTTC; CDR3 protein: CASSPGQNNNEQFF
J gene: TRBJ2-3; clone size: .; D gene: .; V gene: TRBV9; CDR3 DNA: TGTGCCAGCAGCCCCCTTGGGGAAGATACGCAGTATTTT; CDR3 protein: CASSPLGEDTQYF
J gene: TRBJ2-5; clone size: few; D gene: TRBD2; V gene: TRBV4-2; CDR3 DNA: TGTGCCAGCAGCCAAGGCCAGTACCGGGGGGGCCCCGGGGAGACCCAGTACTTC; CDR3 protein: CASSQGQYRGGPGETQYF
J gene: TRBJ2-3; clone size: .; D gene: TRBD2; V gene: TRBV6-5; CDR3 DNA: TGTGCCAGCAGTTGGGGGGGAGGGCCCGAGGGCACCGGGAAGCAGTATTTT; CDR3 protein: CASSWGGGPEGTGKQYF
J gene: TRBJ2-4; clone size: .; D gene: .; V gene: TRBV10-1; CDR3 DNA: TGCGCCAGCAGTGAGGTAGCGCGGGGAGCCAAAGATACGCAGTACTTC; CDR3 protein: CASSEVARGAKDTQYF
J gene: TRBJ2-1; clone size: many; D gene: TRBD2; V gene: TRBV11-1; CDR3 DNA: TGTGCCAGCAGGGAGGGGACTAACCCTTACAATGAGCAGTTCTTC; CDR3 protein: CASREGTNPYNEQFF
J gene: TRBJ1-2; clone size: .; D gene: TRBD1; V gene: TRBV6-9; CDR3 DNA: TGTGCCAGCAGACGCTCTCCGGACAGGCCAAACTATGGCTACACCTTC; CDR3 protein: CASRRSPDRPNYGYTF
J gene: TRBJ2-5; clone size: .; D gene: .; V gene: TRBV6-1; CDR3 DNA: TGTGCCAGCAGTCCCCGACAGACCGAGACCCAGTACTTC; CDR3 protein: CASSPRQTETQYF
J gene: TRBJ2-1; clone size: .; D gene: .; V gene: TRBV6-1; CDR3 DNA: TGTGCCAGCAGTCCCAACAGGGTGGCCTACAATGAGCAGTTCTTC; CDR3 protein: CASSPNRVAYNEQFF
J gene: TRBJ2-7; clone size: .; D gene: TRBD1; V gene: TRBV10-3; CDR3 DNA: TGTGCCAGTCAGACAGGGGGCGCCTACAATGAGCAGTACTTC; CDR3 protein: CASQTGGAYNEQYF
J gene: TRBJ2-3; clone size: once; D gene: .; V gene: TRBV6-1; CDR3 DNA: TGTGCCAGCAGTCTAAACACAGATACGCAGTATTTT; CDR3 protein: CASSLNTDTQYF
J gene: TRBJ1-4; clone size: few; D gene: TRBD1; V gene: TRBV27; CDR3 DNA: TGTGCCAGCAGATTACAGGGGGCCGGCGAAAAACTGTTTTTT; CDR3 protein: CASRLQGAGEKLFF
J gene: TRBJ2-1; clone size: .; D gene: TRBD2; V gene: TRBV7-3; CDR3 DNA: TGTGCCAGCAGCTCACACAGCGGGGGGAATGAGCAGTTCTTC; CDR3 protein: CASSSHSGGNEQFF
J gene: TRBJ2-5; clone size: few; D gene: .; V gene: TRBV25-1; CDR3 DNA: TGTGCCAGCACCCAGCGGACGCAGGAGACCCAGTACTTC; CDR3 protein: CASTQRTQETQYF
J gene: TRBJ2-1; clone size: .; D gene: .; V gene: TRBV25-1; CDR3 DNA: TGTGCCAGCAGTAAGGGGGGGTACGGTGAGCAGTTTTTC; CDR3 protein: CASSKGGYGEQFF
J gene: TRBJ1-5; clone size: .; D gene: TRBD1; V gene: TRBV6-1; CDR3 DNA: TGTGCCAGCACCTCGGGACAGAGCGATCAGCCCCTCCATTTT; CDR3 protein: CASTSGQSDQPLHF
J gene: TRBJ2-1; clone size: .; D gene: .; V gene: TRBV6-1; CDR3 DNA: TGTGCCAGCAGTGAGACACCCTACAATGAGCAGTTCTTC; CDR3 protein: CASSETPYNEQFF
J gene: TRBJ2-1; clone size: .; D gene: .; V gene: TRBV6-5; CDR3 DNA: TGTGCCAGCAGTTACTTGGATTTCACCTCCTACAATGAGCAGTTCTTC; CDR3 protein: CASSYLDFTSYNEQFF
J gene: TRBJ2-7; clone size: large; D gene: TRBD2; V gene: TRBV27; CDR3 DNA: TGTGCCAGCAGTTTATGGTTCCAGGCTACTAGCGGGAGGGCCGGCTACGAGCAGTACTTC; CDR3 protein: CASSLWFQATSGRAGYEQYF
J gene: TRBJ1-2; clone size: .; D gene: .; V gene: TRBV10-2; CDR3 DNA: TGCGCCAGCAGTGGGGCAGGAGAGGGCTACACCTTC; CDR3 protein: CASSGAGEGYTF
J gene: TRBJ1-1; clone size: many; D gene: TRBD1; V gene: TRBV10-2; CDR3 DNA: TGCGCCAGCAGTGGGGGGCGGGCAGGGGGCACTGAAGCTTTCTTT; CDR3 protein: CASSGGRAGGTEAFF
J gene: TRBJ2-1; clone size: .; D gene: TRBD1; V gene: TRBV7-2; CDR3 DNA: TGTGCCAGCAGCTCCCATGACAGGGGGCTAAGCGGTGAGCAGTTCTTC; CDR3 protein: CASSSHDRGLSGEQFF
J gene: TRBJ2-7; clone size: once; D gene: .; V gene: TRBV6-1; CDR3 DNA: TGTGCCAGCAGTGAAATTAACAGAGGGGGCGAGCAGTACTTC; CDR3 protein: CASSEINRGGEQYF
J gene: TRBJ2-1; clone size: many; D gene: .; V gene: TRBV7-8; CDR3 DNA: TGTGCCAGCAGCCCTTTTGGACTTATTTACAATGAGCAGTTCTTC; CDR3 protein: CASSPFGLIYNEQFF
J gene: TRBJ2-1; clone size: .; D gene: TRBD1; V gene: TRBV7-6; CDR3 DNA: TGTGCCAGCAGCTTAGTGGGGACAGGGGGTAATGAGCAGTTCTTC; CDR3 protein: CASSLVGTGGNEQFF
J gene: TRBJ2-3; clone size: .; D gene: .; V gene: TRBV4-1; CDR3 DNA: TGCGCCAGCAGCCCCTTGACTCCAAATACGCAGTATTTT; CDR3 protein: CASSPLTPNTQYF
J gene: TRBJ1-1; clone size: .; D gene: .; V gene: TRBV30; CDR3 DNA: TGTGCCTGGAGTGGTTTTAGTATCGAAGCTTTCTTT; CDR3 protein: CAWSGFSIEAFF
J gene: TRBJ2-3; clone size: .; D gene: .; V gene: TRBV7-6; CDR3 DNA: TGTGCCAGTAGCTTGGGGGTCGCGGGCCGTGGCGGGGATACCCAGTACTTT; CDR3 protein: CASSLGVAGRGGDTQYF
J gene: TRBJ2-1; clone size: few; D gene: .; V gene: TRBV6-1; CDR3 DNA: TGTGCCAGCAGTGAATGGGGACAAGGCTCCTACAATGAGCAGTTCTTC; CDR3 protein: CASSEWGQGSYNEQFF
J gene: TRBJ2-5; clone size: few; D gene: .; V gene: TRBV6-1; CDR3 DNA: TGTGCCAGCAGTCGGGACCCTGACCAAGAGACCCAGTACTTC; CDR3 protein: CASSRDPDQETQYF
J gene: TRBJ1-5; clone size: many; D gene: .; V gene: TRBV6-1; CDR3 DNA: TGTGCCAGCAGGGTCAGACAGACAAGGCCCCAGCATTTT; CDR3 protein: CASRVRQTRPQHF
J gene: TRBJ2-3; clone size: .; D gene: .; V gene: TRBV20-1; CDR3 DNA: TGCAGTGCTAGAGATCGAGGGGTAGCGGAAACTACGCAGTATTTT; CDR3 protein: CSARDRGVAETTQYF
J gene: TRBJ2-5; clone size: few; D gene: .; V gene: TRBV9; CDR3 DNA: TGTGCCAGCAGCCTTTCACACTCGGGGGAGACCCAGTACTTC; CDR3 protein: CASSLSHSGETQYF
J gene: TRBJ2-2; clone size: .; D gene: .; V gene: TRBV24-1; CDR3 DNA: TGTGCCACCAGTGATAGCGTGTCGAACACCGGGGAGCTGTTTTTT; CDR3 protein: CATSDSVSNTGELFF
J gene: TRBJ2-2; clone size: .; D gene: .; V gene: TRBV6-1; CDR3 DNA: TGTGCCAGCATCGGTGAGCTTGTGAACACAGGGAAGCTGTTTTTT; CDR3 protein: CASIGELVNTGKLFF
J gene: TRBJ1-1; clone size: few; D gene: .; V gene: TRBV7-6; CDR3 DNA: TGTGCCAGCAGCTTGGACGGCAGGGTGGCTTTCTTT; CDR3 protein: CASSLDGRVAFF
J gene: TRBJ2-1; clone size: .; D gene: .; V gene: TRBV24-1; CDR3 DNA: TGTGCCACCAGTGCCGACAGATACAATGAGCAGTTCTTC; CDR3 protein: CATSADRYNEQFF
J gene: TRBJ2-3; clone size: many; D gene: .; V gene: TRBV9; CDR3 DNA: TGTGCCAGCAGCGTAGGGAGTCTGAGAACAGATACGCAGTATTTT; CDR3 protein: CASSVGSLRTDTQYF
J gene: TRBJ1-2; clone size: few; D gene: TRBD1; V gene: TRBV27; CDR3 DNA: TGTGCCAGCCGGCGGGACAGGGTCTATGGCTACACCTTC; CDR3 protein: CASRRDRVYGYTF
J gene: TRBJ2-5; clone size: .; D gene: TRBD2; V gene: TRBV14; CDR3 DNA: TGTGCCAGCAGCCAAGATTACCCTTCCAGCGGGGGGGCCGGGGAGACCCAGTACTTC; CDR3 protein: CASSQDYPSSGGAGETQYF
J gene: TRBJ2-3; clone size: .; D gene: TRBD2; V gene: TRBV9; CDR3 DNA: TGTGCCAGCAGCGTAGCTCCCAGCGGGAGGTCCACAGATACGCAGTATTTT; CDR3 protein: CASSVAPSGRSTDTQYF
J gene: TRBJ2-5; clone size: .; D gene: TRBD2; V gene: TRBV10-1; CDR3 DNA: TGCGCCAGGGGGCGGGGGGGCCGAGACCAAGATACCCAGTACTTC; CDR3 protein: CARGRGGRDQDTQYF
J gene: TRBJ2-5; clone size: .; D gene: .; V gene: TRBV27; CDR3 DNA: TGTGCCAGCAGTCGCCGTGGGGGCCGGGAGACCCAGTACTTC; CDR3 protein: CASSRRGGRETQYF
J gene: TRBJ2-5; clone size: .; D gene: .; V gene: TRBV11-3; CDR3 DNA: TGTGCCAGCAGCCCCAGGAGAAGGAGGGAGCAGTACTTC; CDR3 protein: CASSPRRRREQYF
J gene: TRBJ1-2; clone size: .; D gene: .; V gene: TRBV6-1; CDR3 DNA: TGTGCCAGCAGGAGGGACGGTTCTAACTATGGCTACACCTTC; CDR3 protein: CASRRDGSNYGYTF
J gene: TRBJ2-1; clone size: .; D gene: TRBD2; V gene: TRBV20-1; CDR3 DNA: TGCAGTGCTCCCAGACCTAGCGGGGTTGGAAATGAGCAGTTCTTC; CDR3 protein: CSAPRPSGVGNEQFF
J gene: TRBJ2-3; clone size: .; D gene: TRBD2; V gene: TRBV6-1; CDR3 DNA: TGTGCCAGCAGTCGGGGAGGGGATGCAGATACGCAGTATTTT; CDR3 protein: CASSRGGDADTQYF
J gene: TRBJ2-1; clone size: .; D gene: .; V gene: TRBV6-5; CDR3 DNA: TGTGCCAGCAGTTACTCGGTGGGGCTAGGGGGGGGGCCCCAAGAGACGCAGTATTTC; CDR3 protein: CASSYSVGLGGGPQETQYF
J gene: TRBJ2-5; clone size: medium-sized; D gene: .; V gene: TRBV6-1; CDR3 DNA: TGTGCCAGGCCGGTTTTAGCGGTAGGAGAGACCCAGTACTTC; CDR3 protein: CARPVLAVGETQYF
J gene: TRBJ2-5; clone size: many; D gene: .; V gene: TRBV6-5; CDR3 DNA: TGTGCCAGCAGTTACTCGAGGGGGATTGAGACCCAGTACTTC; CDR3 protein: CASSYSRGIETQYF
J gene: TRBJ2-3; clone size: few; D gene: .; V gene: TRBV7-8; CDR3 DNA: TGTGCCAGCAGGCGGGGACAGCTATTAGATACGCAGTATTTT; CDR3 protein: CASRRGQLLDTQYF
J gene: TRBJ2-7; clone size: .; D gene: TRBD2; V gene: TRBV5-1; CDR3 DNA: TGCGCCAGCAGCCCCCGGCAGGGAGGGTACGAGCAGTACTTC; CDR3 protein: CASSPRQGGYEQYF
J gene: TRBJ2-7; clone size: .; D gene: TRBD2; V gene: TRBV10-3; CDR3 DNA: TGTGCCATCAGTGGGACTAGCTACGAGCAGTACTTC; CDR3 protein: CAISGTSYEQYF
J gene: TRBJ1-4; clone size: few; D gene: .; V gene: TRBV6-1; CDR3 DNA: TGTGCCAGCGCGCGGGCCAGTTTAAATGAAAAACTGTTTTTT; CDR3 protein: CASARASLNEKLFF
J gene: TRBJ1-2; clone size: .; D gene: .; V gene: TRBV14; CDR3 DNA: TGTGCCAGCAGCCAAAGAACGTATGGCTACACCTTC; CDR3 protein: CASSQRTYGYTF
J gene: TRBJ2-7; clone size: few; D gene: TRBD2; V gene: TRBV6-1; CDR3 DNA: TGTGCCAGCAAAGATGAGAGCCTAGCGGGAGGATCCGAGCAGTACTTC; CDR3 protein: CASKDESLAGGSEQYF
J gene: TRBJ2-7; clone size: .; D gene: TRBD2; V gene: TRBV27; CDR3 DNA: TGTGCCAGCAGTCCCGGGACTAGCGGGAGGTTTGAGCAGTACTTC; CDR3 protein: CASSPGTSGRFEQYF